This TCR beta chain was profiled in a study of T cells after yellow fever vaccination. A remark on this clonotype: The antigen remains undetermined.

Whole-study results and caveats: Only a small proportion of the clonotypes turned up in both the CD4 and the CD8 compartments, likely arising from convergent recombination. Weaker overall, the secondary response nonetheless peaked faster (day 5 versus 15).

5'RACE template switching produced TCR cDNA carrying a universal primer site and UMIs. Each CDR3 protein is one row after TCRdb ran MiXCR on the 5' RACE reads. The data show hundreds of thousands of distinct CDR3 sequences, approximately 9% seen once. With V trimmed by 8 bases and J by 2 bases, 9 bases remained unmatched. CDR3 length: 16 amino acids. The starting material was PBMCs, obtained on the day of the first yellow fever vaccination. This receptor was taken from a man between 18 and 29 years old who received the YFV17D yellow fever vaccine. The chain links TRBV12-3 or TRBV12-4 to TRBJ1-4; TRBD1 matches 9 bases. The CDR3 bases are TGTGCCAGCTCTCACACAGGGGGCTGGACTAATGAAAAACTGTTTTTT. Encoded protein: CASSHTGGWTNEKLFF.